This T cell receptor beta chain was identified in a study of T cell changes during pregnancy in multiple sclerosis (dated by TCRdb to the late 2010s). The study in broad terms: The study examined how the T cell repertoire changed over the course of pregnancy in women with multiple sclerosis.

Library preparation used the immunoSEQ multiplex PCR assay. In TCRdb, the immuneACCESS table is reduced to in-frame sequences with V and J assigned. These tables do not hold every clone; where another copy was compared, an unresolved V gene accounts for under half, and the others remain unexplained. For this sample there are roughly 40,000 clones; about 88% appear just once. Approximately 4.5% of the sample belongs to the ten largest clones. Comments on this clone: The specificity of this receptor is unknown. Base qualities are missing; no much larger clone stands one base away.

This sample comprised CD8+ T cells from peripheral blood mononuclear cells, obtained in the first trimester of pregnancy. The clonotype comes from a female donor with multiple sclerosis, enrolled in a pregnancy study.

The CDR3 in this case is CASSQDMRETQYF. The nucleotide sequence is TGTGCCAGCAGTCAAGATATGCGAGAGACCCAGTACTTC. The rearranged segments are TRBV6-5 and TRBJ2-5; too little of a D gene remains to name it. The CDR3 starts with the cysteine, ends with the phenylalanine, and has 13 residues. The CDR3 DNA has 39 bases and is translated from base 1. Between the V and J ends, shortened by 5 bases and 4 bases respectively, the junction contains 11 bases. CDR1 and CDR2 (MNHEY, SVGAGI) derive from the germline V gene.